Here is one T cell receptor (beta chain) with its context. The source of the sample is a study of blood T cell repertoires in COVID-19. Study-wide background: PBMCs, B-cell-depleted T cells, or T cells provided the cDNA or gDNA that made up the material.

Per germline, CDR1 SGDLS and CDR2 YYNGEE. The CDR3 spans 15 residues. The V gene end was trimmed by 6 bases and the J gene end by 4 bases; junction bases not matched to a gene: 10. As handled by the study authors: Counts of nucleated cells, estimated from reference gene primer amplification, were obtained. The protocol was immunoSEQ multiplex PCR, while the TCRdb copy is restricted to in-frame clones and leaves out a portion. V, J and clone size were drawn from that table, and D and trimming were deduced from the DNA. The repertoire has 15,000 to 20,000 clones, approximately 88% of them found once; the top ten carry approximately 2.9%.

Material for sequencing was peripheral blood. The V gene is TRBV9, the J gene TRBJ1-1; TRBD1 matches 9 bases. The source of this sequence is a human donor in a cohort sampled during active COVID-19. CDR3 amino acids: CASTYTGGGVTEAFF. CDR3 in DNA: TGTGCCAGCACCTACACAGGGGGCGGTGTCACTGAAGCTTTCTTT.